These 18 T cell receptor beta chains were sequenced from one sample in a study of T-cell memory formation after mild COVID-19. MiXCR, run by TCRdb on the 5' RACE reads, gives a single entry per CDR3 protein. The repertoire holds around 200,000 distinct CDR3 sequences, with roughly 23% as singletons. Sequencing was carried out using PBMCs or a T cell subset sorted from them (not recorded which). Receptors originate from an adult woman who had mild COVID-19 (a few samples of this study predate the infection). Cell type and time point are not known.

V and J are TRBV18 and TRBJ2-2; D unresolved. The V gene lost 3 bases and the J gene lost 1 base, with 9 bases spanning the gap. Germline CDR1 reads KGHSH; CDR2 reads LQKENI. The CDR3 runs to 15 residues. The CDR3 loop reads CASSPATRNTGELFF. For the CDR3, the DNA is TGTGCCAGCTCACCGGCGACCAGGAACACCGGGGAGCTGTTTTTT.

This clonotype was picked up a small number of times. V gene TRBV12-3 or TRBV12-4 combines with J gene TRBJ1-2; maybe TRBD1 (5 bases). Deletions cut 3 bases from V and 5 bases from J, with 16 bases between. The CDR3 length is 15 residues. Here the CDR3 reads CASSLSGTASYGYTF. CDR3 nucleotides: TGTGCCAGCAGTTTGTCCGGGACGGCTAGTTATGGCTACACCTTC.

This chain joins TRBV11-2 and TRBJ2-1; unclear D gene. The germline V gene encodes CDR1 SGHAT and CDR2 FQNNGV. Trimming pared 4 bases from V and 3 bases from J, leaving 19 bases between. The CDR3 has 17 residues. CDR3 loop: CASSSSWAVSNYNEQFF. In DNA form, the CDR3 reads TGTGCCAGCAGCTCCTCTTGGGCGGTCAGCAACTACAATGAGCAGTTCTTC.

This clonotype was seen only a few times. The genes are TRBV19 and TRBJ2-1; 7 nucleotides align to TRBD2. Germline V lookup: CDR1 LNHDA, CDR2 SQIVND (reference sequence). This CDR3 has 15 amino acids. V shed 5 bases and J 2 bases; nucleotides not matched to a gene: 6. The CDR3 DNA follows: TGTGCCAGTAGTCTCGGACTAGTCACCTACAATGAGCAGTTCTTC. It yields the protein CASSLGLVTYNEQFF.

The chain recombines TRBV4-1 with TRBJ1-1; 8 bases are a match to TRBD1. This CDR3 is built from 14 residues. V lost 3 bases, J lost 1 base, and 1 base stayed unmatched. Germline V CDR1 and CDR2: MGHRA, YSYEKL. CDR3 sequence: CASSQTGENTEAFF. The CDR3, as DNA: TGCGCCAGCAGCCAGACAGGGGAGAACACTGAAGCTTTCTTT.

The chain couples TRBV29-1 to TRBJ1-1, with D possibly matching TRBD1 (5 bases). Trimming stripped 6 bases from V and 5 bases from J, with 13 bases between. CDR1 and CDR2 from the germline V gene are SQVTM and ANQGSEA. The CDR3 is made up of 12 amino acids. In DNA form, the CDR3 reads TGCAGCGTGACCCAGGGTAGGACTGAAGCTTTCTTT. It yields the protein CSVTQGRTEAFF.

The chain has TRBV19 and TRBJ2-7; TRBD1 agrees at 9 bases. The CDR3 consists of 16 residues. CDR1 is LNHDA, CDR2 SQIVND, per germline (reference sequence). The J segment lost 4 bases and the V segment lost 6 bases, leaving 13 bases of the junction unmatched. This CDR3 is CASSPTHRGQNYEQYF. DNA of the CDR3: TGTGCCAGTAGCCCAACACACAGGGGGCAAAATTACGAGCAGTACTTC.

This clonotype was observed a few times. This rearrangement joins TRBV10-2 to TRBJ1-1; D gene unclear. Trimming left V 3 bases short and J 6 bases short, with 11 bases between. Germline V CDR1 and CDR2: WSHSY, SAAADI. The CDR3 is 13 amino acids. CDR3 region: CASSDARPPEAFF. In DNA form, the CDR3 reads TGCGCCAGCAGTGACGCCCGGCCGCCTGAAGCTTTCTTT.

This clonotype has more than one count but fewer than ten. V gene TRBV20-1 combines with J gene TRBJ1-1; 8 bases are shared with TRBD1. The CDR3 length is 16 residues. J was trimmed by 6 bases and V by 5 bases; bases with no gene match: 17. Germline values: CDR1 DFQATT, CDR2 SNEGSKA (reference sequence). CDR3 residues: CSAGISAGQGLSEAFF. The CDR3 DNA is TGCAGTGCTGGGATTTCAGCCGGACAGGGTTTGTCTGAAGCTTTCTTT.

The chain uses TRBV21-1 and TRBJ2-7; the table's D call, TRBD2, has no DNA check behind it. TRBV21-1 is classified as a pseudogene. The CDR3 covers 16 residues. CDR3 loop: CASSTDEEVFSYEQYF. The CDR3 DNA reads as TGTGCCAGCAGCACGGATGAGGAGGTGTTCTCCTACGAGCAGTACTTC.

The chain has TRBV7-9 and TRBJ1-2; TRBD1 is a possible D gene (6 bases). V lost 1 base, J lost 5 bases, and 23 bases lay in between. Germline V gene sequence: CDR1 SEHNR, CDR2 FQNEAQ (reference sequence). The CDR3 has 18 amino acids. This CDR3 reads CASSLVGWTAHQMYGYTF. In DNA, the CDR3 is TGTGCCAGCAGCTTAGTCGGTTGGACAGCACACCAAATGTATGGCTACACCTTC.

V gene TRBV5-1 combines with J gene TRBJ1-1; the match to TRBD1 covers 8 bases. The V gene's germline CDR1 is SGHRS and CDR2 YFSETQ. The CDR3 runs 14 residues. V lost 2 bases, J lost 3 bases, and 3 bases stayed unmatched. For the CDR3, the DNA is TGCGCCAGCAGCTTCGAACAGGGGGACACTGAAGCTTTCTTT. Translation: CASSFEQGDTEAFF.

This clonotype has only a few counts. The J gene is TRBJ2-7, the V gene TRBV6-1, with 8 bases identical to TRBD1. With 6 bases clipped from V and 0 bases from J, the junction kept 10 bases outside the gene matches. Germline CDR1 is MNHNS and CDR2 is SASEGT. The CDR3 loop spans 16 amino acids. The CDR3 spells CASSAPRQGTSYEQYF. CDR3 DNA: TGTGCCAGCAGCGCCCCTAGACAGGGGACCTCCTACGAGCAGTACTTC.

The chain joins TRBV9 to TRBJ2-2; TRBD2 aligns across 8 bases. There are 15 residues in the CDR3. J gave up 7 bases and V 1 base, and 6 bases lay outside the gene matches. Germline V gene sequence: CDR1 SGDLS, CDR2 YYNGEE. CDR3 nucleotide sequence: TGTGCCAGCAGCGTATCGAGCGGGAGCATCGGGGAGCTGTTTTTT. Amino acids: CASSVSSGSIGELFF.

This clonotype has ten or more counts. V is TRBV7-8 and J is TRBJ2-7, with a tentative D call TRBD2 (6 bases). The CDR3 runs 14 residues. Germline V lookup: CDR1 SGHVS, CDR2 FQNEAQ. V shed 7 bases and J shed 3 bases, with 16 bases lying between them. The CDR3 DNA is TGTGCCAGCAACGTTGGGGAGGATTACTACGAGCAGTACTTC. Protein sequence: CASNVGEDYYEQYF.

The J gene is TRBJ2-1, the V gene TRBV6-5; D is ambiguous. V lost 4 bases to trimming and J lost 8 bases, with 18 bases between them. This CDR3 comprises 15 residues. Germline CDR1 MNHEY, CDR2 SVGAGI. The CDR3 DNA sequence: TGTGCCAGCAGTTCCTCGGGTATGGCTTGGGATGAGCAGTTCTTC. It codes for CASSSSGMAWDEQFF.

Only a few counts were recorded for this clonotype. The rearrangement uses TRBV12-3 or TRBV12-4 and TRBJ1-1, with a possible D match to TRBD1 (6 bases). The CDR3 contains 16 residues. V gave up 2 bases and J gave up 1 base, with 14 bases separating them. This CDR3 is CASSLKTTGRNTEAFF. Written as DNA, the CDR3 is TGTGCCAGCAGTTTAAAAACGACAGGCCGGAACACTGAAGCTTTCTTT.

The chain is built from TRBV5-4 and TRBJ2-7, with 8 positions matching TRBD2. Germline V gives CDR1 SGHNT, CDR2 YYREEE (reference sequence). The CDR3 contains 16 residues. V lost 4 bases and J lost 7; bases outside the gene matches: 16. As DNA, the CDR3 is TGTGCCAGCAGCGAACAGGGATTCGGGGGGGCTAAGGAGCAGTACTTC. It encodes CASSEQGFGGAKEQYF. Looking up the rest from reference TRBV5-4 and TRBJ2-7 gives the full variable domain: ETGVTQSPTHLIKTRGQQVTLRCSSQSGHNTVSWYQQALGQGPQFIFQYYREEENGRGNFPPRFSGLQFPNYSSELNVNALELDDSALYLCASSEQGFGGAKEQYFGPGTRLTVT.